The clone carrying this TCR beta chain was seen more than once but under ten times. The target antigen is unknown. The data stem from a study of graft-versus-host responses after intestinal transplantation. Study information: Transplant recipients had multivisceral, liver-intestinal, or isolated intestinal grafts.

Study-level points and caveats: High graft-versus-host to host-versus-graft clonal ratios were seen in allografts of patients with graft-donor T cell macrochimerism. GvH clones detected in recipient marrow included some appearing first in ileum or blood.

The assay was immunoSEQ multiplex PCR, and TCRdb's table has in-frame clones only and misses some. Of 9,900 or so clones detected, more than 85% appear once; the ten largest clones hold approximately 3.5%. The TCR sequence derives from a human patient who received an intestinal transplant, so some T cells may come from the graft donor. The specimen was PBMCs, collected about 45 days after intestinal transplantation.

This chain's CDR3 is CASSSPDQRGTDTQYF. CDR3 DNA sequence: TGCGCCAGCAGCTCACCGGACCAGCGGGGCACAGATACGCAGTATTTT. The chain employs TRBV5-1 and TRBJ2-3, with a tentative D call TRBD2 (6 bases). Germline V gene data show CDR1 as SGHRS and CDR2 as YFSETQ. The CDR3 contains 16 residues. V lost 3 bases to trimming and J lost 1 base, with 15 bases between them.